Presented here are 14 T cell receptor beta chains from one specimen sequenced in a study of monozygotic twins with inflammatory bowel disease (dated by TCRdb to between 2018 and 2021). Preparation of the library involved 5' RACE. The run used an Illumina HiSeq 2500. TCRdb reprocessed the reads and provides one entry for every CDR3 protein sequence; no DNA is given. The sample table records over 120,000 distinct CDR3 sequences. Roughly 1.2% of the sample is held by the ten biggest clonotypes. Sequences were obtained from blood. The source is a human donor with ulcerative colitis or Crohn's disease, or a healthy co-twin of an affected twin (not recorded which).

The genes are TRBV19 and TRBJ2-1; TCRdb indicates TRBD2, and absent DNA this call remains unverified. CDR1 is LNHDA and CDR2 is SQIVND in the germline V gene (reference sequence). This CDR3 spans 17 amino acids. CDR3 protein: CASSIDTELAGSHEQFF.

The chain links TRBV20-1 to TRBJ2-7; TCRdb reports TRBD2, a call that lacks DNA to check it against. The germline V gene encodes CDR1 DFQATT and CDR2 SNEGSKA (reference sequence). The CDR3 extends over 14 amino acids. The chain's CDR3 is CSARKGGGDYEQYF.

The CDR3 spells CASSYRPGLATTYEQYF. The chain recombines TRBV6-2 or TRBV6-3 with TRBJ2-7; the TCRdb call, TRBD2, lacks DNA for checking. CDR1 MNHEY and CDR2 SVGEGT come from the germline V gene. The CDR3 runs 17 residues.

The genes are TRBV7-6 and TRBJ2-2. This CDR3 is built from 14 residues. Germline CDR1 reads SGHVS; CDR2 reads FNYEAQ. The CDR3 here is CASSGYFDTGELFF.

The genes are TRBV5-1 and TRBJ2-1; TCRdb lists TRBD2, though no DNA is available to test this call. Germline loops: CDR1 SGHRS, CDR2 YFSETQ. There are 14 residues in the CDR3. The CDR3 protein is CASSMTILGNEQFF.

CDR3 region: CASSQDINEQYF. This sequence joins TRBV3-1 and TRBJ2-7. The CDR3 length is 12 residues. The germline V gene has CDR1 LGHDT and CDR2 YNNKEL (reference sequence).

V gene TRBV7-3 combines with J gene TRBJ2-2; as DNA is missing, the TRBD1 call by TCRdb cannot be tested. CDR1 and CDR2 (germline): SGHTA, FQGTGA. The CDR3 loop spans 15 amino acids. The CDR3: CASSLGRGRGGELFF. The full variable domain, with the rest looked up from reference TRBV7-3 and TRBJ2-2, is GAGVSQTPSNKVTEKGKYVELRCDPISGHTALYWYRQSLGQGPEFLIYFQGTGAADDSGLPNDRFFAVRPEGSVSTLKIQRTERGDSAVYLCASSLGRGRGGELFFGEGSRLTVL.

The chain's CDR3 is CASSRDATGELFF. The chain recombines TRBV11-2 with TRBJ2-2; no DNA is available, so the TRBD1 call from TCRdb remains unchecked. The CDR3 consists of 13 residues. Germline lookup yields CDR1 SGHAT and CDR2 FQNNGV.

This chain joins TRBV28 and TRBJ2-7; TCRdb selects TRBD2, and the lack of DNA leaves this call unchecked. Germline CDR1 MDHEN, CDR2 SYDVKM. The CDR3 runs to 12 residues. CDR3 in amino acids: CASTAGGHEQYF.

J is TRBJ2-3 and V is TRBV6-1; the D gene TCRdb calls, TRBD1, cannot be checked with no DNA. The germline gives CDR1 MNHNS, CDR2 SASEGT. CDR3 length equals 15 residues. CDR3 residues: CASSELSGGPDSQYF.

This sequence joins TRBV14 and TRBJ1-1. CDR1 and CDR2 (germline): SGHDN, FVKESK. The CDR3 consists of 12 residues. This CDR3 is CASSQGVSEAFF.

V usage is TRBV6-1 and J usage is TRBJ1-5. The CDR3 totals 15 residues. The germline gives CDR1 MNHNS, CDR2 SASEGT. CDR3: CASSRQGRANQPQHF.

The chain employs TRBV18 and TRBJ2-1. CDR3 size: 16 residues. Germline V CDR1 and CDR2: KGHSH, LQKENI. This CDR3 reads CASSPRSGSSYNEQFF.

This rearrangement joins TRBV5-1 to TRBJ2-3; TCRdb's D gene call, TRBD2, goes unchecked for lack of DNA. This CDR3 region has 14 residues. CDR1 is SGHRS and CDR2 is YFSETQ in the germline V gene. This CDR3 reads CASSLSTRYDTQYF. Combining the CDR3 with reference TRBV5-1 and TRBJ2-3 gives the whole variable domain KAGVTQTPRYLIKTRGQQVTLSCSPISGHRSVSWYQQTPGQGLQFLFEYFSETQRNKGNFPGRFSGRQFSNSRSEMNVSTLELGDSALYLCASSLSTRYDTQYFGPGTRLTVL.